A selection of T cell receptor beta chains follows, all from one sample in a study of T cells in Graves' hyperthyroidism and ophthalmopathy. Via MiXCR, TCRdb re-called the multiplex PCR reads, giving one row per CDR3 protein. The repertoire includes roughly 500,000 distinct CDR3 sequences, just over 45% of them detected once, and under 20% sits in the top ten. Sequencing used peripheral blood or thyroid tissue (not recorded which). Every receptor here comes from an adult woman with Graves' disease, either hyperthyroidism or ophthalmopathy (not recorded which). Each CDR3 is given without its conserved first and last residue. Fields, in order: V gene, J gene, CDR3 protein.

>TRBV19|TRBJ2-5
ASSHDRGRKTQY
>TRBV20-1|TRBJ1-5
SAALVGAGNQPQH
>TRBV5-4|TRBJ1-2
ASSLTGGGVGFYGYT
>TRBV2|TRBJ1-5
ASRLEGMPQH
>TRBV5-1|TRBJ2-7
ASRGQGASYEQY
>TRBV7-3|TRBJ1-2
ASSLRPTNYGYT
>TRBV5-1|TRBJ2-2
ASSFLPPGLAGDNGELF
>TRBV3-1|TRBJ1-2
ASTTRGYGYT
>TRBV2|TRBJ2-2
ASSADSHTGELF
>TRBV5-1|TRBJ1-6
ASSLFTGGSPLH
>TRBV5-6|TRBJ1-5
ASSLQGGGYEH
>TRBV4-1|TRBJ1-3
ASSQDPGPGNTIY
>TRBV6-2/TRBV6-3|TRBJ1-5
ASSYDRGFNQPQH
>TRBV7-3|TRBJ1-5
ASSLSVVGHSNQPQH
>TRBV29-1|TRBJ2-1
SVGGIVYNEQF
>TRBV10-2|TRBJ1-2
TSSRAGYGYT
>TRBV5-1|TRBJ2-5
ASSFGGGWGETQY
>TRBV15|TRBJ1-3
ATSAFGGSGSTIY
>TRBV19|TRBJ1-1
ASRHRGLFTEAF
>TRBV10-3|TRBJ1-1
AISGGGLNTEAF
>TRBV4-1|TRBJ1-3
ASSPSGAGARNTIY
>TRBV19|TRBJ1-5
ASSRKGPNQPQH
>TRBV19|TRBJ1-1
ASSIAFVMANTEAF
>TRBV29-1|TRBJ2-7
SVEIGPNEQY
>TRBV18|TRBJ1-1
ASSPYGSTEAF
>TRBV7-8|TRBJ1-1
ASSLRGHTEAF
>TRBV19|TRBJ1-5
ASSRAGSNQPQH
>TRBV10-2|TRBJ2-7
ASSEPSGGTYEQY
>TRBV2|TRBJ1-2
ASSEGTLGVGYT
>TRBV28|TRBJ2-7
ASSLRNRGFSYEQY
>TRBV7-9|TRBJ1-6
ASSSSNRYYNSPLH
>TRBV10-3|TRBJ1-5
ASSYRFRDRNQPQH
>TRBV9|TRBJ1-6
ASSRGIRAQRNSPLH
>TRBV7-9|TRBJ2-6
ASSQDPGAGANVLT
>TRBV20-1|TRBJ1-4
SARDQF
>TRBV7-3|TRBJ2-6
ASSLQLAGTNTGANVLT
>TRBV2|TRBJ2-5
ASSALTGVAETQY
>TRBV12-3/TRBV12-4|TRBJ2-5
ASSPSGAGETQY
>TRBV19|TRBJ1-5
ASSDITNQPQH
>TRBV20-1|TRBJ1-6
SAPGGRAYNSPLH
>TRBV5-8|TRBJ2-5
ASSLDGGDRETQY